The 3 T cell receptor beta chains below were found in one sample sequenced in a study of blood T cell repertoires in COVID-19. Profiling relied on immunoSEQ multiplex PCR, and the TCRdb table lists in-frame clones only, not all of them. The sample gives 150,000 to 200,000 clones, around four fifths of which show up once; 13% is in the top ten. The sequencing input was PBMCs or T cells enriched from blood (not recorded which). These receptors were taken from a woman aged 60-70 years who had recovered from COVID-19.

The chain employs TRBV28 and TRBJ2-7; 7 bases align to TRBD1. This CDR3 comprises 14 residues. With V trimmed by 3 bases and J by 2 bases, 4 bases remained unmatched. Germline V CDR1 and CDR2: MDHEN, SYDVKM. Written as DNA, the CDR3 is TGTGCCAGCAGTTTGAGCCAGGGGGCCTACGAGCAGTACTTC. It translates to CASSLSQGAYEQYF.

The CDR3 sequence: CASSLVGGEGTEAFF. CDR3 DNA sequence: TGTGCCAGCAGTTTGGTAGGGGGGGAGGGAACTGAAGCTTTCTTT. This sequence joins TRBV28 and TRBJ1-1; maybe TRBD1 (6 bases). Germline assignment: CDR1 MDHEN and CDR2 SYDVKM. The CDR3 runs to 15 residues. With 3 bases removed from V and 5 bases from J, the gap between germline ends came to 16 bases.

This CDR3 reads CASSWASGRTDTQYF. DNA for the CDR3: TGTGCCAGCAGTTGGGCTAGCGGGAGAACAGATACGCAGTATTTT. The chain has TRBV27 and TRBJ2-3; the match to TRBD2 covers 10 bases. This CDR3 is 15 amino acids long. Per germline, CDR1 MNHEY and CDR2 SMNVEV (reference sequence). V shed 4 bases, J shed 3 bases, and the junction held 4 bases outside the gene matches.